Detailed here is one TCR beta chain. This entry belongs to a study of blood T cell repertoires in COVID-19. Study-level background: The United States, Italy and Spain supplied acute and convalescent COVID-19 samples. Sources were T cells, B-cell-depleted T cells, or PBMCs; the material itself was cDNA or gDNA.

Original methodology: Reference gene primer amplification in the assay estimated nucleated cell counts. This table comes from immunoSEQ multiplex PCR, and its TCRdb copy is limited to in-frame clones, with some not included. D and trimming were read from the DNA, whereas the V and J calls and clone size are those reported in that table. This table has about 74,000 clones, 70% to 90% appearing once. The CDR3 loop spans 12 amino acids. The junction had 0 bases not matched to a gene; V was cut back by 5 bases and J by 4 bases. The germline V gene encodes CDR1 GTSNPN and CDR2 SVGIG (reference sequence). What was sequenced was peripheral blood. V is TRBV30 and J is TRBJ1-5; 9 bases match TRBD1. This clonotype was sampled from a man between 65 and 85 years old with active or convalescent COVID-19. CDR3 protein: CAWDRGNQPQHF. The CDR3 DNA follows: TGTGCCTGGGACAGGGGGAATCAGCCCCAGCATTTT.